Listed below are T cell receptor beta chains from one sample, sequenced in a study of blood T cell repertoires in COVID-19. Method: immunoSEQ multiplex PCR; TCRdb's copy keeps in-frame clones and lacks some. The sample lists some 350,000 clones, almost 90% occurring once. Sequencing was done on a sample of peripheral blood. The origin of the receptors is a woman aged 70-85 years with COVID-19, enrolled during active disease. Both conserved end residues are part of each CDR3. A D gene is named only where the DNA matches it firmly.

j_call v_call d_call cdr3_length cdr3_aa
TRBJ2-3 TRBV7-9 TRBD2 16 CASSSTSGGSTDTQYF
TRBJ1-2 TRBV3-1/TRBV3-2 TRBD1 13 CASSQGTGSRYTF
TRBJ1-1 TRBV5-1 - 13 CASSSREVTEAFF
TRBJ2-1 TRBV12-3/TRBV12-4 TRBD1 13 CASRAGTGGQQFF
TRBJ1-2 TRBV9 - 14 CASSVDSSLYGYTF
TRBJ2-4 TRBV7-8 - 13 CASSFPGGNIQYF
TRBJ1-2 TRBV20-1 - 11 CSAGPHGGYTF
TRBJ2-7 TRBV13 TRBD1 16 CASSLGGQGKIGEQYF
TRBJ1-3 TRBV7-6 - 15 CASSLGPGVGNTIYF
TRBJ1-2 TRBV6-6 - 14 CASSGGRGTYGYTF
TRBJ2-7 TRBV21-1 - 14 CASSIDRETNEQYF
TRBJ1-1 TRBV29-1 - 13 CSARREANTEAFF
TRBJ1-5 TRBV7-9 - 12 CASSPDNQPQHF
TRBJ1-1 TRBV5-1 - 15 CASSLYPTGNTEAFF
TRBJ1-1 TRBV27 - 15 CASSLARTSNTEAFF
TRBJ2-3 TRBV7-3 - 14 CASSLAGATDTQYF
TRBJ1-2 TRBV7-2 TRBD1 15 CASSDFGTGLYGYTF
TRBJ1-2 TRBV5-6 TRBD1 14 CASSFGTGNYGYTF
TRBJ2-5 TRBV24-1 TRBD1 16 CATSDRTGGVQETQYF
TRBJ1-5 TRBV6-2/TRBV6-3 TRBD1 16 CASSGTGGASNQPQHF
TRBJ2-7 TRBV13 TRBD1 14 CASSIGQGAYEQYF
TRBJ1-3 TRBV7-8 - 15 CASSLEWGVGNTIYF
TRBJ2-3 TRBV6-5 TRBD2 14 CASSLIGGSYTQYF
TRBJ1-1 TRBV12-5 - 15 CASGLVLRGFTEAFF
TRBJ2-5 TRBV5-5 TRBD2 17 CASSHGTSGGRGETQYF
TRBJ1-2 TRBV28 - 15 CASRKSLRAFYGYTF
TRBJ1-4 TRBV7-8 TRBD1 15 CASSLGGGINEKLFF
TRBJ2-5 TRBV19 TRBD2 16 CASSIGPGLAEETQYF
TRBJ1-2 TRBV28 TRBD1 15 CASRPQGAIGYGYTF
TRBJ2-1 TRBV19 TRBD2 17 CASSRGLAGQGGNEQFF
TRBJ1-2 TRBV2 - 14 CASSESQRRDGYTF
TRBJ2-7 TRBV2 TRBD1 14 CASENRDRFDEQYF
TRBJ1-2 TRBV13 - 13 CASSMTALYGYTF
TRBJ2-5 TRBV11-2 TRBD1 14 CASTLGTDQETQYF
TRBJ1-2 TRBV27 - 13 CASSLRGGRGYTF
TRBJ1-2 TRBV29-1 - 12 CSVRFEYYGYTF
TRBJ1-2 TRBV14 - 14 CASSQAQGFYGYTF
TRBJ1-1 TRBV29-1 - 14 CSVEPLNMNTEAFF
TRBJ1-2 TRBV27 - 15 CASSFTGEKIYGYTF
TRBJ2-1 TRBV5-6 TRBD1 14 CASSLGQGYNEQFF
TRBJ2-7 TRBV2 - 12 CASSLGGEEQYF
TRBJ2-3 TRBV28 TRBD1 14 CASSLVQGTDTQYF
TRBJ1-1 TRBV6-5 - 15 CASSTEGALNTEAFF
TRBJ1-2 TRBV24-1 - 18 CATSDTRSAGLGLYGYTF
TRBJ1-6 TRBV7-2 - 15 CASTLDYREGSPLHF
TRBJ1-2 TRBV19 - 12 CASSMGGFGYTF
TRBJ1-3 TRBV19 TRBD1 17 CASSVTTGQGYGNTIYF
TRBJ1-1 TRBV2 TRBD1 15 CASSDRTGAGTEAFF
TRBJ1-5 TRBV7-2 TRBD1 15 CASSLGQGSNQPQHF
TRBJ1-4 TRBV5-8 TRBD1 14 CASGRTGSNEKLFF
TRBJ1-1 TRBV28 - 14 CASSFRSADTEAFF
TRBJ2-5 TRBV10-3 TRBD2 16 CAISDGSAGGQETQYF